This T cell receptor (beta chain) is drawn from a study of shared clonotypes between healthy human individuals. At the level of the study: Every donor yielded three CD4 naive, three CD4 memory, two CD8 naive and one CD8 memory plate.

Each cell subset's genomic DNA was divided evenly among several immunoSEQ plates. This table comes from immunoSEQ multiplex PCR, and its TCRdb copy is limited to in-frame clones, with some not included. Of 2,100,000 or so clones listed, approximately 94% were seen once; the top ten hold roughly 0.13%. Germline V gene lookup returns CDR1 LGHNA and CDR2 YSLEER. V gave up 0 bases and J gave up 5 bases, with 13 bases separating them. This CDR3 spans 15 amino acids. With respect to this clone: Its specificity is unknown.

Study-level results: The four-donor shared clonotypes exceeded non-shared clonotypes in generation probability, with non-shared ones scoring lower.

The material sequenced was naive CD4+ T cells sorted from blood. Subset: CD45RA+ positively selected. This sequence originates from a man between 18 and 29 years old in good health. The V gene is TRBV4-3, the J gene TRBJ2-5; D is possibly TRBD1 (5 bases). The CDR3 sequence is CASSQDQGLQETQYF. The CDR3 DNA is TGCGCCAGCAGCCAAGATCAGGGCCTCCAGGAGACCCAGTACTTC.